The rows below give T cell receptor beta chains drawn from one sample of a study of shared clonotypes between healthy human individuals. Repertoires were generated with immunoSEQ multiplex PCR, while TCRdb's copy carries only in-frame clones and drops some. The top ten hold about 1.5% of the sample, which has about 1 million clones, more than 65% seen once. Sequenced input: memory CD4+ T cells sorted from blood. The receptors come from a man younger than 35 in good health. CDR3s include the opening cysteine and the closing phenylalanine or tryptophan. Each record gives: V gene, D gene, clone size, J gene, CDR3 DNA, CDR3 protein. A D gene is named only where the DNA matches it firmly. For some rows the clone size is stated as once, few or many, or as a class when expanded; others skip it.

v_call: TRBV10-1
d_call: TRBD1
clone_size: -
j_call: TRBJ2-5
cdr3_nt: TGCGCCAGCAGTGAGTCTGCAGGGACAGGCGAGACCCAGTACTTC
cdr3_aa: CASSESAGTGETQYF

v_call: TRBV14
d_call: -
clone_size: -
j_call: TRBJ2-6
cdr3_nt: TGTGCCAGCAGCCGCCGAGGGGGCTCTGGGGCCAACGTCCTGACTTTC
cdr3_aa: CASSRRGGSGANVLTF

v_call: TRBV6-5
d_call: TRBD1
clone_size: -
j_call: TRBJ1-2
cdr3_nt: TGTGCCAGCAAGGACAGGTTCGACTATGGCTACACCTTC
cdr3_aa: CASKDRFDYGYTF

v_call: TRBV28
d_call: -
clone_size: -
j_call: TRBJ1-3
cdr3_nt: TGTGCCAGCACCACACAGACAACCACCTCTGGAAACACCATATATTTT
cdr3_aa: CASTTQTTTSGNTIYF

v_call: TRBV6-5
d_call: TRBD1
clone_size: -
j_call: TRBJ2-2
cdr3_nt: TGTGCCAGCAGTTACGAACAGGGGGCCGCCACCGGGGAGCTGTTTTTT
cdr3_aa: CASSYEQGAATGELFF

v_call: TRBV27
d_call: -
clone_size: -
j_call: TRBJ2-5
cdr3_nt: TGTGCCAGCAGTTCGTACAGGGATTCGGAGACCCAGTACTTC
cdr3_aa: CASSSYRDSETQYF

v_call: TRBV5-1
d_call: -
clone_size: many
j_call: TRBJ1-1
cdr3_nt: TGCGCCAGCAGCTACCTCGCGGGGGGAAACACTGAAGCTTTCTTT
cdr3_aa: CASSYLAGGNTEAFF

v_call: TRBV10-1
d_call: -
clone_size: -
j_call: TRBJ2-3
cdr3_nt: TGCGCCAGCAGTGCCGCAGGTACAGATACGCAGTATTTT
cdr3_aa: CASSAAGTDTQYF

v_call: TRBV5-1
d_call: -
clone_size: once
j_call: TRBJ2-6
cdr3_nt: TGCGCCAGCAGCTTGGAGGGGTCTGGGGCCAACGTCCTGACTTTC
cdr3_aa: CASSLEGSGANVLTF

v_call: TRBV10-3
d_call: TRBD1
clone_size: -
j_call: TRBJ1-5
cdr3_nt: TGTGCCAGCGCCGGGACAGGGAACAATCAGCCCCAGCATTTT
cdr3_aa: CASAGTGNNQPQHF

v_call: TRBV7-7
d_call: -
clone_size: few
j_call: TRBJ2-3
cdr3_nt: TGTGCTAGCAGCTTAGGGGAGCCATTCACAGATACGCAGTATTTT
cdr3_aa: CASSLGEPFTDTQYF

v_call: TRBV6-6
d_call: -
clone_size: -
j_call: TRBJ1-1
cdr3_nt: TGTGCCAGCAGTGACCAGAGGTGGAACACTGAAGCTTTCTTT
cdr3_aa: CASSDQRWNTEAFF

v_call: TRBV11-1
d_call: -
clone_size: few
j_call: TRBJ2-6
cdr3_nt: TGTGCCAGCAGTCCAACAGGGCAGGGGATCTCTGGGGCCAACGTCCTGACTTTC
cdr3_aa: CASSPTGQGISGANVLTF

v_call: TRBV28
d_call: -
clone_size: -
j_call: TRBJ2-4
cdr3_nt: TGTGCCAGCAGGGGGTCAGGAAACATTCAGTACTTC
cdr3_aa: CASRGSGNIQYF

v_call: TRBV2
d_call: TRBD1
clone_size: -
j_call: TRBJ1-1
cdr3_nt: TGTGCCAGCAAGATGAGACAGGGGGCGGTGGAAGCTTTCTTT
cdr3_aa: CASKMRQGAVEAFF

v_call: TRBV30
d_call: TRBD1
clone_size: -
j_call: TRBJ1-2
cdr3_nt: TGTGCCTGGAGCAACACAGGGGGCAAGATCAACTATGGCTACACCTTC
cdr3_aa: CAWSNTGGKINYGYTF

v_call: TRBV4-1
d_call: TRBD1
clone_size: -
j_call: TRBJ2-1
cdr3_nt: TGCGCCAGCAGCCGGGTGCAGGGGGCTTCCTACAATGAGCAGTTCTTC
cdr3_aa: CASSRVQGASYNEQFF

v_call: TRBV6-6
d_call: TRBD1
clone_size: -
j_call: TRBJ1-1
cdr3_nt: TGTGCCAGCAGTGGGGGGGGACAGGGGTTAAGAGCTTTCTTT
cdr3_aa: CASSGGGQGLRAFF

v_call: TRBV9
d_call: -
clone_size: -
j_call: TRBJ2-1
cdr3_nt: TGTGCCAGCAGCGTAGCACGGGGGGCCCAACATGAGCAGTTCTTC
cdr3_aa: CASSVARGAQHEQFF

v_call: TRBV19
d_call: -
clone_size: once
j_call: TRBJ2-3
cdr3_nt: TGTGCCAGTAGTCTAGAGGCGGGGCGGGGCCGCACAGATACGCAGTATTTT
cdr3_aa: CASSLEAGRGRTDTQYF

v_call: TRBV10-1
d_call: -
clone_size: -
j_call: TRBJ2-7
cdr3_nt: TGCGCCAGCAGTGGCTCCTCAGGGGATCTACGCGAGCAGTACTTC
cdr3_aa: CASSGSSGDLREQYF

v_call: TRBV11-2
d_call: -
clone_size: -
j_call: TRBJ2-7
cdr3_nt: TGTGCCAGCCCGGCGGGCGTCACCCCCACCTACGAGCAGTACTTC
cdr3_aa: CASPAGVTPTYEQYF

v_call: TRBV6-1
d_call: -
clone_size: -
j_call: TRBJ2-1
cdr3_nt: TGTGCCAGCAAATCAAGGGTGCTGGAGCAGTTCTTC
cdr3_aa: CASKSRVLEQFF

v_call: TRBV4-3
d_call: -
clone_size: -
j_call: TRBJ1-2
cdr3_nt: TGCGCCAGCAGCCAAGAAAAGGATATTTATGGCTACACCTTC
cdr3_aa: CASSQEKDIYGYTF

v_call: TRBV11-2
d_call: TRBD2
clone_size: -
j_call: TRBJ2-1
cdr3_nt: TGTGCCAGCAGCTTAGACGCGACTAGCGTCCATGAGCAGTTCTTC
cdr3_aa: CASSLDATSVHEQFF

v_call: TRBV2
d_call: -
clone_size: once
j_call: TRBJ1-3
cdr3_nt: TGTGCCAGCGCGACAGAATCAGGAAACACCATATATTTT
cdr3_aa: CASATESGNTIYF

v_call: TRBV7-2
d_call: -
clone_size: -
j_call: TRBJ2-7
cdr3_nt: TGTGCCAGCAGCTTAGTTGGGTCCGACCCCTCCTACGAGCAGTACTTC
cdr3_aa: CASSLVGSDPSYEQYF

v_call: TRBV19
d_call: -
clone_size: few
j_call: TRBJ2-7
cdr3_nt: TGTGCCAGTAGATATGGCGCCGCCCCATCCTACGAGCAGTACTTC
cdr3_aa: CASRYGAAPSYEQYF

v_call: TRBV5-4
d_call: TRBD2
clone_size: once
j_call: TRBJ2-3
cdr3_nt: TGTGCCATATCAGGGGGGATATGGCTAGCGGGAGCAGATACGCAGTATTTT
cdr3_aa: CAISGGIWLAGADTQYF

v_call: TRBV28
d_call: TRBD2
clone_size: -
j_call: TRBJ2-5
cdr3_nt: TGTGCCAGCAGCCCCTGGGGAGGGGAGACCCAGTACTTC
cdr3_aa: CASSPWGGETQYF

v_call: TRBV4-3
d_call: -
clone_size: once
j_call: TRBJ2-1
cdr3_nt: TGCGCCAGCAGCCCCGAGCGAGGGAGTGAGCAGTTCTTC
cdr3_aa: CASSPERGSEQFF

v_call: TRBV28
d_call: -
clone_size: -
j_call: TRBJ2-7
cdr3_nt: TGTGCCAGCAGTACCCCAGGGTTCTACGAGCAGTACTTC
cdr3_aa: CASSTPGFYEQYF

v_call: TRBV7-8
d_call: -
clone_size: -
j_call: TRBJ2-7
cdr3_nt: TGTGCCAGCAGCTACGACATCCCCCGAGGTTACGAGCAGTACTTC
cdr3_aa: CASSYDIPRGYEQYF

v_call: TRBV6-1
d_call: -
clone_size: few
j_call: TRBJ2-3
cdr3_nt: TGTGCCAGCAGTGGTTATGCTAGCACAGATACGCAGTATTTT
cdr3_aa: CASSGYASTDTQYF

v_call: TRBV19
d_call: TRBD1
clone_size: -
j_call: TRBJ2-6
cdr3_nt: TGTGCCAGTAGTATTCAACCGGGACAGGGGGCTGCTGGGGCCAACGTCCTGACTTTC
cdr3_aa: CASSIQPGQGAAGANVLTF

v_call: TRBV6-7
d_call: -
clone_size: -
j_call: TRBJ1-5
cdr3_nt: TGTGCCAGCAGTTATAATTTTAGGGGGGGCTTGAGCAATCAGCCCCAGCATTTT
cdr3_aa: CASSYNFRGGLSNQPQHF

v_call: TRBV5-1
d_call: -
clone_size: -
j_call: TRBJ1-4
cdr3_nt: TGCGCCAGCAGTTTGGGGGGCCTTAATGAAAAACTGTTTTTT
cdr3_aa: CASSLGGLNEKLFF

v_call: TRBV4-1
d_call: TRBD2
clone_size: once
j_call: TRBJ2-3
cdr3_nt: TGCGCCAGCAGTCCGAGGGCGGGGGGGATCACAGATACGCAGTATTTT
cdr3_aa: CASSPRAGGITDTQYF

v_call: TRBV13
d_call: TRBD1
clone_size: few
j_call: TRBJ2-7
cdr3_nt: TGTGCCAGCAGCGGTAACTTACCGGGACAGGGGGCGGGCGAGCAGTACTTC
cdr3_aa: CASSGNLPGQGAGEQYF

v_call: TRBV5-5
d_call: -
clone_size: -
j_call: TRBJ1-5
cdr3_nt: TGTGCCAGCAGCTTGGTTGGGAATCAGCCCCAGCATTTT
cdr3_aa: CASSLVGNQPQHF

v_call: TRBV7-2
d_call: -
clone_size: -
j_call: TRBJ1-3
cdr3_nt: TGTGCCAGCAGCCCCCCCGGGCGGGAAAACTCTGGAAACACCATATATTTT
cdr3_aa: CASSPPGRENSGNTIYF

v_call: TRBV30
d_call: TRBD1
clone_size: few
j_call: TRBJ1-4
cdr3_nt: TGTGCCTGGGGGACAGGGGGCACGGATGAAAAACTGTTTTTT
cdr3_aa: CAWGTGGTDEKLFF

v_call: TRBV7-6
d_call: -
clone_size: -
j_call: TRBJ2-7
cdr3_nt: TGTGCCAGCAGCTTAGGAACAGGGAGGTCCTACGAGCAGTACTTC
cdr3_aa: CASSLGTGRSYEQYF

v_call: TRBV18
d_call: -
clone_size: -
j_call: TRBJ2-2
cdr3_nt: TGTGCCAGCTCACTAAACCCACTAACCAACACCGGGGAGCTGTTTTTT
cdr3_aa: CASSLNPLTNTGELFF

v_call: TRBV7-2
d_call: -
clone_size: -
j_call: TRBJ2-2
cdr3_nt: TGTGCCAGCAGCTTATCCGCGGCCGGGGAGCTGTTTTTT
cdr3_aa: CASSLSAAGELFF

v_call: TRBV2
d_call: TRBD2
clone_size: -
j_call: TRBJ2-1
cdr3_nt: TGTGCCAGCAGATCGGGACTACCTTACAATGAGCAGTTCTTC
cdr3_aa: CASRSGLPYNEQFF

v_call: TRBV6-6
d_call: TRBD2
clone_size: -
j_call: TRBJ2-3
cdr3_nt: TGTGCCAGCAGTTTAGCGGGGAAGAGCACAGATACGCAGTATTTT
cdr3_aa: CASSLAGKSTDTQYF

v_call: TRBV5-1
d_call: -
clone_size: -
j_call: TRBJ2-1
cdr3_nt: TGCGCCAGCAGCGCGCCGGGCCCCATAACCTACAATGAGCAGTTCTTC
cdr3_aa: CASSAPGPITYNEQFF

v_call: TRBV7-2
d_call: -
clone_size: -
j_call: TRBJ1-3
cdr3_nt: TGTGCCAGCAGCTTAGCGGAGGGGGCTGGAAACACCATATATTTT
cdr3_aa: CASSLAEGAGNTIYF

v_call: TRBV9
d_call: TRBD1
clone_size: -
j_call: TRBJ2-7
cdr3_nt: TGTGCCAGCAGCGTAGGTGGGACAGGTAGCGAGCAGTACTTC
cdr3_aa: CASSVGGTGSEQYF

v_call: TRBV5-1
d_call: -
clone_size: -
j_call: TRBJ1-1
cdr3_nt: TGCGCCAGCAGCTTGCCAGGGAGGAACACTGAAGCTTTCTTT
cdr3_aa: CASSLPGRNTEAFF